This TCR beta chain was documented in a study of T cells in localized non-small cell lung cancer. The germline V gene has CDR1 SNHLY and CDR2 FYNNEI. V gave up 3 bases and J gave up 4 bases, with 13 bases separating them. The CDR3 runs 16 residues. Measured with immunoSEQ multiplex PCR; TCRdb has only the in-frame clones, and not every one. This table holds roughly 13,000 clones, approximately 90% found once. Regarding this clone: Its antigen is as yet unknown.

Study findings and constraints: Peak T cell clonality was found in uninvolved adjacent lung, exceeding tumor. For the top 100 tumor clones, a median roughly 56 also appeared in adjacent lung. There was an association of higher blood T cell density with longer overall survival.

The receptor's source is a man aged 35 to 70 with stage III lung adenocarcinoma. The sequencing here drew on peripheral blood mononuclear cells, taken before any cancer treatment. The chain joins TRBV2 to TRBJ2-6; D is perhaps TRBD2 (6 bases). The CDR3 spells CASSETGVYGANVLTF. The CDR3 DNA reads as TGTGCCAGCAGTGAGACGGGGGTTTACGGGGCCAACGTCCTGACTTTC.